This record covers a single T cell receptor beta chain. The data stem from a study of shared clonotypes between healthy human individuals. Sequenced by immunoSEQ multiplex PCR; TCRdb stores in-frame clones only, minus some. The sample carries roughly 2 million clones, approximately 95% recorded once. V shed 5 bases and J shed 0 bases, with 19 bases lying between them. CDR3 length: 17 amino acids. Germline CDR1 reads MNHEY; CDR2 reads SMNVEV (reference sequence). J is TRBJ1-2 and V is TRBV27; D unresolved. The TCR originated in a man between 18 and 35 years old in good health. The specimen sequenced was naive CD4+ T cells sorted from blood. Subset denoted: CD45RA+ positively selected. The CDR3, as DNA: TGTGCCAGCAGTCCTCGTGGCAGCGGGGTGGCTAACTATGGCTACACCTTC. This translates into CASSPRGSGVANYGYTF.